The table lists the clone carrying this T cell receptor beta chain with a few counts. The data originate from a study of blood T cell repertoires in COVID-19. Original processing methods: For nucleated cells, counts were estimated from reference gene primer amplification. Sequencing was performed with immunoSEQ multiplex PCR; in TCRdb, only in-frame clones are kept and a portion is missing. V, J and clone size reflect that table, while D and trimming were determined from the DNA. The data contain approximately 110,000 clones, 80% to 90% of them singletons. Germline values: CDR1 SQVTM, CDR2 ANQGSEA. CDR3 size: 13 residues. Trimming stripped 6 bases from V and 4 bases from J, with 15 bases between.

The TCR sequence derives from a woman aged 50 to 65 with acute or convalescent COVID-19. The V and J genes are TRBV29-1 and TRBJ1-1, with unresolved D. The specimen sequenced was peripheral blood. The CDR3 loop reads CSVSGAGGTEAFF. CDR3 DNA sequence: TGCAGCGTCTCGGGTGCGGGAGGCACTGAAGCTTTCTTT.